The 2 T cell receptor beta chains in this list originate from one sample, sequenced in a study of OX40 agonist ivuxolimab in advanced cancers. Assay used: immunoSEQ multiplex PCR; TCRdb lists only in-frame clones, some missing. Among 8,000 or so clones listed, around 91% were seen once. The source was CD4+ or CD8+ T cells sorted from blood, collected in a trial of the OX40 agonist ivuxolimab. The receptors shown here come from an adult with an advanced solid tumor such as melanoma, head and neck, liver or kidney cancer.

This clone was counted a single time. A junction end diverges from the germline sequence, so it may reflect a read error. CDR3 loop: CAGRQTSYNEQFF. The CDR3 DNA follows: TGTGCCGGCAGACAGACCTCCTACAATGAGCAGTTCTTC. The rearrangement uses TRBV6-1 and TRBJ2-1; D perhaps matches TRBD1 (5 bases). Germline V gives CDR1 MNHNS, CDR2 SASEGT. The CDR3 is made up of 13 amino acids.

The V gene is TRBV6-5, the J gene TRBJ2-2; TRBD1 might be the D (5 bases). CDR3 size: 14 residues. CDR1 and CDR2 (germline): MNHEY, SVGAGI. Trimming cost V 6 bases and J 6 bases, with 14 bases left between them. The DNA for the CDR3 is TGTGCCAGCAGAAATCAGGGTAACGCCGGGGAGCTGTTTTTT. Translated: CASRNQGNAGELFF.